This TCR beta chain was observed in a study of blood T cell repertoires in COVID-19. Study in general: Sources were T cells, B-cell-depleted T cells, or PBMCs; the material itself was cDNA or gDNA.

In the source study's methods: Reference gene primer amplification gave nucleated cell count estimates. Using immunoSEQ multiplex PCR, the repertoire was profiled, and TCRdb retains in-frame clones only, with some absent. V and J calls and clone size are those listed in that table; D and trimming were worked out from the DNA. Here the sample spans about 170,000 clones, roughly nine tenths being singletons. The V and J ends lost 3 bases and 7 bases respectively, with 15 bases between them. CDR1 is MDHEN, CDR2 SYDVKM, per germline. The CDR3 is 14 amino acids. The chain recombines TRBV28 with TRBJ1-1; D gene ambiguous. The clonotype comes from a human donor with acute COVID-19. The donor label of this sample is uncertain. Sequencing was carried out using PBMCs or T cells enriched from blood (not recorded which). The CDR3 is CASSFYGVRNEAFF. Here the CDR3 DNA reads TGTGCCAGCAGTTTTTACGGGGTACGGAATGAAGCTTTCTTT.